This entry describes one TCR beta chain. These data originate in a study of blood T cell repertoires in COVID-19. Data came from immunoSEQ multiplex PCR; TCRdb stores just in-frame clones and leaves some out. The sample lists more than 8,500 clones; 80% were seen once. The sample consisted of peripheral blood. This clonotype was sampled from a man in his 70s with active COVID-19.

The chain's CDR3 is CASRSSGTSGTEQLFF. As DNA, the CDR3 is TGTGCCAGCAGATCTTCCGGGACTAGCGGGACCGAACAGCTGTTTTTT. The chain recombines TRBV7-9 with TRBJ2-2; 13 positions match TRBD2. V gave up 6 bases and J gave up 12 bases; unmatched junction bases: 13. CDR3 length: 16 amino acids. Germline V CDR1 and CDR2: SEHNR, FQNEAQ (reference sequence). Together with reference TRBV7-9 and TRBJ2-2, the CDR3 gives the full variable domain: DTGVSQNPRHKITKRGQNVTFRCDPISEHNRLYWYRQTLGQGPEFLTYFQNEAQLEKSRLLSDRFSAERPKGSFSTLEIQRTEQGDSAMYLCASRSSGTSGTEQLFFGEGSRLTVL.